The clone carrying this TCR beta chain is a singleton in its sample. The antigen is not known. A much larger clone differs from this one at a single base, so this may be a read error. The data belong to a study of identical twins. Study conclusions and caveats: The study reached conclusions through statistical analysis that was cross-sectional, not following the same donors. For cord blood, abundant beta clonotypes had fewer insertions, unlike memory repertoires, which showed none. Shared out-of-frame alpha sequences (those common to twins) showed excess low generation probability.

The germline CDR1 and CDR2 sequences are SGDLS and YYNGEE. The CDR3 sequence is 16 residues long. TCRdb re-called the 5' RACE reads through MiXCR, storing one row per CDR3 protein. The table lists under 400,000 distinct CDR3 sequences, 7% to 9.5% of them singletons, with around 8.6% in the top ten. Sequencing was performed on naive T cells sorted from blood. The chain combines TRBV9 with TRBJ2-1; D possibly corresponds to TRBD2 (5 bases). The sequence came from a woman in her fifties or sixties in good health. CDR3: CASSVALGERYNDQFF. The CDR3 coding sequence is TGTGCCAGCAGCGTAGCCCTGGGTGAGCGGTACAATGACCAGTTCTTC.